The rows below give T cell receptor beta chains drawn from one sample of a study of shared clonotypes between healthy human individuals. The repertoire was sequenced with immunoSEQ multiplex PCR; TCRdb's copy has only in-frame clones and lacks some. This table holds 760,000 or so clones, 96% found once. Material: naive CD8+ T cells sorted from blood. The receptors were gathered from a man aged 25 to 45 in good health. Both conserved end residues are part of each CDR3. D genes are given only for firm matches.

len,j_gene,v_gene,d_gene,CDR3aa
14,TRBJ1-3,TRBV18,-,CASSPRGFGNTIYF
13,TRBJ2-1,TRBV9,-,CASSVGWGPEQFF
14,TRBJ2-3,TRBV7-8,-,CASSTRRSSDTQYF
16,TRBJ2-2,TRBV10-3,-,CAMAASVSGNTGELFF
15,TRBJ2-7,TRBV9,TRBD2,CASSVGGRPSYEQYF
15,TRBJ1-3,TRBV29-1,-,CSGETSTHSGNTIYF
16,TRBJ2-1,TRBV27,TRBD2,CASSLGTGGRGNEQFF
16,TRBJ1-1,TRBV29-1,-,CSAAHAGPGADTEAFF
15,TRBJ2-2,TRBV19,TRBD1,CASSTPGQGVGELFF
14,TRBJ1-1,TRBV7-2,-,CASSLLGSNTEAFF
16,TRBJ2-1,TRBV6-5,-,CASSYLQASAYNEQFF
16,TRBJ2-5,TRBV7-8,TRBD2,CASSRRLAGGKETQYF
15,TRBJ2-7,TRBV11-2,-,CASSHNLRLAYEQYF
16,TRBJ2-7,TRBV6-1,-,CASSEGFRDGSYEQYF
14,TRBJ1-1,TRBV16,-,CASSQRTGSAEAFF
14,TRBJ2-7,TRBV6-1,TRBD1,CASSTRTGRLEQYF
12,TRBJ2-1,TRBV6-5,-,CASSYRGNEQFF
15,TRBJ2-5,TRBV5-6,-,CASSFSGALGETQYF
16,TRBJ1-4,TRBV2,-,CASSTQTGSANEKLFF